These T cell receptor beta chains were read from a single sample in a study of shared clonotypes between healthy human individuals. Clones were read by immunoSEQ multiplex PCR, and TCRdb kept only the in-frame ones, dropping some. The table has 950,000 to 1,100,000 clones, about 80% seen once. Sequencing input: memory CD4+ T cells sorted from blood. The receptors derive from a man younger than 35 in good health. The CDR3 runs from the conserved cysteine through the conserved F or W. Fields, in order: D gene, V gene, J gene, clone size, CDR3 DNA, CDR3 protein. D genes are given only for firm matches. A clone size is listed for some rows: how often the clone was seen (once, few, many), or a class if it is expanded.

NA	TRBV27	TRBJ1-4	few	TGTGCCAGCAGTCCAAACAGGGTGGATTATGAAAAACTGTTTTTT	CASSPNRVDYEKLFF
NA	TRBV9	TRBJ2-2	NA	TGTGCCAGCAGCCCAGAGGACGGGGAGCTGTTTTTT	CASSPEDGELFF
NA	TRBV7-8	TRBJ2-7	NA	TGTGCCAGCAGCTTAGGGCAGGGAACGTTCGAGCAGTACTTC	CASSLGQGTFEQYF
TRBD2	TRBV30	TRBJ2-7	few	TGTGCCTGGAGTGCTCCCGGGACTAGCGTTTACGAGCAGTACTTC	CAWSAPGTSVYEQYF
NA	TRBV5-8	TRBJ2-7	NA	TGTGCCAGCAGCCGAAACCTCTACGAGCAGTACTTC	CASSRNLYEQYF
TRBD1	TRBV19	TRBJ1-2	NA	TGTGCCAGTTCGACAGGGGGCCCCACCTATGGCTACACCTTC	CASSTGGPTYGYTF
TRBD1	TRBV2	TRBJ1-2	NA	TGTGCCAGCAGCCCGACAGGGGGCGCGGCCGGCTACACCTTC	CASSPTGGAAGYTF
NA	TRBV18	TRBJ2-5	NA	TGTGCCAGTACCCAGGTTCAATCGAAAGAGACCCAGTACTTC	CASTQVQSKETQYF
NA	TRBV19	TRBJ2-5	NA	TGTGCCACCGACGTTGGGGGAGATCAAGAGACCCAGTACTTC	CATDVGGDQETQYF
TRBD1	TRBV2	TRBJ1-5	few	TGTGCCAGCAACAGGGGAGGCTATCAGCCCCAGCATTTT	CASNRGGYQPQHF
NA	TRBV5-4	TRBJ2-4	few	TGTGCCAGCAGCTTAGGAGGGGATCTAGCCAAAAACATTCAGTACTTC	CASSLGGDLAKNIQYF
NA	TRBV7-6	TRBJ1-6	NA	TGTGCCAGCAGTGGAAGCGGGGGGCAGGGTTCACCCCTCCACTTT	CASSGSGGQGSPLHF
NA	TRBV2	TRBJ1-2	NA	TGTGCCAGCAGTTTATATGAGGGCTACGGCTACACCTTC	CASSLYEGYGYTF
NA	TRBV7-9	TRBJ1-4	NA	TGTGCCAGCAGCCCCCATGGGGAAAAACTGTTTTTT	CASSPHGEKLFF
NA	TRBV10-1	TRBJ2-2	NA	TGCGCCAGCAGTGAGTCGGGCCAAAAAGGGGAGCTGTTTTTT	CASSESGQKGELFF
TRBD1	TRBV7-2	TRBJ1-6	NA	TGTGCCAGCAGCTCCACACAGGGGGCAAAGAATTCACCCCTCCACTTT	CASSSTQGAKNSPLHF
TRBD1	TRBV19	TRBJ1-3	NA	TGTGCCAGTAGTATTCAGGCCCAGGGGGCGGCTGGAAACACCATATATTTT	CASSIQAQGAAGNTIYF
NA	TRBV5-1	TRBJ2-2	many	TGCGCCAGCAGCTTTGGAGTACTAGTGGGGGAGCTGTTTTTT	CASSFGVLVGELFF
TRBD1	TRBV7-9	TRBJ1-2	once	TGTGCCAGCAGCTCCTTCAGGACAGGACCCTTTAACTATGGCTACACCTTC	CASSSFRTGPFNYGYTF
NA	TRBV11-2	TRBJ2-5	NA	TGTGCCAGCAGCTTAGGGGACCAAGAGACCCAGTACTTC	CASSLGDQETQYF
TRBD2	TRBV5-6	TRBJ2-1	NA	TGTGCCAGCAGCTTGGAGGGACTAGCGAGAAATGAGCAGTTCTTC	CASSLEGLARNEQFF
NA	TRBV19	TRBJ2-2	NA	TGTGCCAGTAGTCCGGGGGACAGCGGGGGCCGGGAGCTGTTTTTT	CASSPGDSGGRELFF
NA	TRBV6-1	TRBJ1-3	NA	TGTGCCAGCAGTGAATTAACATTTAGGGGTTCTGGAAACACCATATATTTT	CASSELTFRGSGNTIYF
TRBD1	TRBV5-1	TRBJ2-2	NA	TGCGCCAGCAGCTTTCAAACCGGCACAGGGGGCACCGGGGAGCTGTTTTTT	CASSFQTGTGGTGELFF
NA	TRBV4-1	TRBJ1-2	many	TGCGCCAGCAGCCAAAGGAGGACAGACCATGGCTACACCTTC	CASSQRRTDHGYTF
NA	TRBV27	TRBJ1-6	NA	TGTGCCAGCAGTTTAAGAGATTCACCCCTCCACTTT	CASSLRDSPLHF
NA	TRBV2	TRBJ1-4	NA	TGTGCCAGCAAGACAGAGGCAACTAATGAAAAACTGTTTTTT	CASKTEATNEKLFF
NA	TRBV9	TRBJ2-5	NA	TGTGCCAGCAGCGTAGGAGGACAAGAGACCCAGTACTTC	CASSVGGQETQYF
TRBD2	TRBV4-3	TRBJ2-7	NA	TGCGCCAGCAGCCAAGATGCGGGGGAGTTGGGCTACGAGCAGTACTTC	CASSQDAGELGYEQYF
NA	TRBV7-7	TRBJ1-1	few	TGTGCTAGCAGCCTACAGGTGAACACTGAAGCTTTCTTT	CASSLQVNTEAFF
NA	TRBV19	TRBJ1-1	NA	TGTGCCAGTAGTCAGGGGAGAGGGAGACAGTCTGAAGCTTTCTTT	CASSQGRGRQSEAFF
NA	TRBV5-6	TRBJ2-3	NA	TGTGCCAGCAGCTGGGGAGGGACAGGCACAGATACGCAGTATTTT	CASSWGGTGTDTQYF
NA	TRBV30	TRBJ1-2	NA	TGTGCCCTAGTAGCGGGGGACGGATTCTATGGCTACACCTTC	CALVAGDGFYGYTF
NA	TRBV7-2	TRBJ2-2	NA	TGTGCCAGCAGCTTAGGGGGGAACACCGGGGAGCTGTTTTTT	CASSLGGNTGELFF
TRBD2	TRBV5-1	TRBJ2-2	NA	TGCGCCAGCAGCTTGTATAGCGGGAGTGACACCGGGGAGCTGTTTTTT	CASSLYSGSDTGELFF
TRBD1	TRBV6-5	TRBJ1-5	few	TGTGCCAGCAACCCGGGACAGGGATCGCCCCAGCATTTT	CASNPGQGSPQHF
NA	TRBV7-9	TRBJ1-2	NA	TGTGCCAGCACCCCAGGAGTTGGCTACACCTTC	CASTPGVGYTF
TRBD1	TRBV2	TRBJ1-2	NA	TGTGCCAGCAGCACATTCACAGGGGGCGCGTTAGGCTACACCTTC	CASSTFTGGALGYTF
NA	TRBV12-5	TRBJ1-5	NA	TGTGCTAGTGGTCCCCTGGCAGATCAGCCCCAGCATTTT	CASGPLADQPQHF
NA	TRBV2	TRBJ2-3	NA	TGTGCCAGCTCTAGCACAGATACGCAGTATTTT	CASSSTDTQYF
NA	TRBV10-3	TRBJ2-1	NA	TGTGCCATCAGTGACCCCGGCAATGAGCAGTTCTTC	CAISDPGNEQFF
TRBD1	TRBV5-1	TRBJ1-1	NA	TGCGCCAGCAGCCCGGGACAGGGTGCTGAAGCTTTCTTT	CASSPGQGAEAFF
NA	TRBV6-6	TRBJ1-5	NA	TGTGCCAGCAGGGCAGGGGAGGAGAGCAATCAGCCCCAGCATTTT	CASRAGEESNQPQHF
NA	TRBV7-9	TRBJ1-5	NA	TGTGCCAGCAGCCCCGGAGGGAGCAATCAGCCCCAGCATTTT	CASSPGGSNQPQHF
TRBD2	TRBV9	TRBJ2-4	NA	TGTGCCAGCAGCGTAGAGGCTGGACTAGCGGGGGGTCTCGCCAAAAACATTCAGTACTTC	CASSVEAGLAGGLAKNIQYF
TRBD1	TRBV11-3	TRBJ2-5	once	TGTGCCAGCAGCTCCGGGACAGGGGGCAGGGAGACCCAGTACTTC	CASSSGTGGRETQYF
NA	TRBV7-9	TRBJ2-1	NA	TGTGCCAGCAGACGAAACAATGAGCAGTTCTTC	CASRRNNEQFF
TRBD1	TRBV6-6	TRBJ2-5	few	TGTGCCAGCACCGCAACAGGGGGCGGTGAGACCCAGTACTTC	CASTATGGGETQYF
TRBD1	TRBV27	TRBJ2-1	NA	TGTGCCAGCAGTTTTGAGGGGGCGGGCTACAATGAGCAGTTCTTC	CASSFEGAGYNEQFF
NA	TRBV6-1	TRBJ2-5	many	TGTGCCAGCAGACTAGATTACCAAGAGACCCAGTACTTC	CASRLDYQETQYF
NA	TRBV5-1	TRBJ2-7	once	TGCGCCAGCAGCCGAGAGGGAATTCCCTACGAGCAGTACTTC	CASSREGIPYEQYF
NA	TRBV4-1	TRBJ1-2	once	TGCGCCAGCAGCCAAGCTGGGGGGGGTAACTATGGCTACACCTTC	CASSQAGGGNYGYTF
TRBD1	TRBV27	TRBJ1-3	NA	TGTGCCAGCAGTTCCCGCAGGGGGTCGTTTGGAAACACCATATATTTT	CASSSRRGSFGNTIYF